This TCR beta chain was identified in a study of blood T cell repertoires in COVID-19. Background on the study: The United States, Italy and Spain supplied acute and convalescent COVID-19 samples. PBMCs, B-cell-depleted T cells, or T cells provided the cDNA or gDNA that made up the material.

Seattle enrolled patients during active infection and tracked them longitudinally. Germline values: CDR1 KGHDR, CDR2 SFDVKD. Trimming stripped 2 bases from V and 2 bases from J, with 22 bases between. The CDR3 runs to 19 residues. The protocol was immunoSEQ multiplex PCR, while the TCRdb copy is restricted to in-frame clones and leaves out a portion. Here the sample spans under 250,000 clones, about 82% being singletons. The sequence derives from a woman of 80 years or more with COVID-19, enrolled during active disease. The sample comprised peripheral blood. The V and J genes are TRBV24-1 and TRBJ2-3; D might be TRBD2 (5 bases). The CDR3: CATSDSTRAAFRNTDTQYF. In DNA form, the CDR3 reads TGTGCCACCAGTGATTCCACGCGGGCCGCTTTTCGAAACACAGATACGCAGTATTTT.